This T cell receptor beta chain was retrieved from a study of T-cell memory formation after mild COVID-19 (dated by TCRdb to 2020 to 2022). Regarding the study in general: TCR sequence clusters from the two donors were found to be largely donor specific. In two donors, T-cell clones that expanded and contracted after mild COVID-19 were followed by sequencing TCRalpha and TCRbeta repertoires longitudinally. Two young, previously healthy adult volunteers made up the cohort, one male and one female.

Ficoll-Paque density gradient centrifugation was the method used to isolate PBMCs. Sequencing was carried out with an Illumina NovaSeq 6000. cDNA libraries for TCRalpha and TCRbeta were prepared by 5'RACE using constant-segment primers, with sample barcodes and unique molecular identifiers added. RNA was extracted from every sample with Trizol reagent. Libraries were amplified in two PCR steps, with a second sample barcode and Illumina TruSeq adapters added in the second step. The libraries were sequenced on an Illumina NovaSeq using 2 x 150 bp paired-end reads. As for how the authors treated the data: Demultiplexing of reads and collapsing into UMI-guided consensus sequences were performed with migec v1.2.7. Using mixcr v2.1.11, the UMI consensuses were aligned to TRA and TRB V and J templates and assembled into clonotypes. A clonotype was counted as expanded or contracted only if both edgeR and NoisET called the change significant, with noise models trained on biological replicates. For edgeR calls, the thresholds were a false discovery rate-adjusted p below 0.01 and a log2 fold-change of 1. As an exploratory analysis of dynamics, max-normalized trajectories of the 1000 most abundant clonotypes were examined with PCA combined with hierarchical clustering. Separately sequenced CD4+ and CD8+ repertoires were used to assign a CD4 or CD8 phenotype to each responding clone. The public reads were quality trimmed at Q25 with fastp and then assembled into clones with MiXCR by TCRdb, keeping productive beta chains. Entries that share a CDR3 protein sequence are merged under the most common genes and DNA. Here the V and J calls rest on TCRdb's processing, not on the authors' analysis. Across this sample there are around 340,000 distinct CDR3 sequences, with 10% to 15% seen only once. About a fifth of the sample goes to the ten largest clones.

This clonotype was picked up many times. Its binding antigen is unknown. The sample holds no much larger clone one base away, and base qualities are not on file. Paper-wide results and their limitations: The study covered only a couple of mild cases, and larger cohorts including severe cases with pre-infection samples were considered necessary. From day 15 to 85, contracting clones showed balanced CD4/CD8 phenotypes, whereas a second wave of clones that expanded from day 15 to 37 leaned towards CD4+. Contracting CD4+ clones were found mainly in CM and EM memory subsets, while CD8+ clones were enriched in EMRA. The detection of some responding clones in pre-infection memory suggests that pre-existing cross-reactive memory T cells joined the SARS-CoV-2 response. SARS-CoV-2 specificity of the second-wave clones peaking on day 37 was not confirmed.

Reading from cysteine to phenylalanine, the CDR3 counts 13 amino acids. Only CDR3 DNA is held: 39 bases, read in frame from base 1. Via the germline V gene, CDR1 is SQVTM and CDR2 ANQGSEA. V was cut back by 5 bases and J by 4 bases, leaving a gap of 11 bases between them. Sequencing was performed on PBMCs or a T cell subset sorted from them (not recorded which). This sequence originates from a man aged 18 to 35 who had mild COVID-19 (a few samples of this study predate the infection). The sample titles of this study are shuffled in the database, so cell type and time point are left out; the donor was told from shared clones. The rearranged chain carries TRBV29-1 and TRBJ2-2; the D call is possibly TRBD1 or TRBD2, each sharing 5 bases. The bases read TGCAGCGTTCCGGGGCGGGCCACCGGGGAGCTGTTTTTT. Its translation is CSVPGRATGELFF.